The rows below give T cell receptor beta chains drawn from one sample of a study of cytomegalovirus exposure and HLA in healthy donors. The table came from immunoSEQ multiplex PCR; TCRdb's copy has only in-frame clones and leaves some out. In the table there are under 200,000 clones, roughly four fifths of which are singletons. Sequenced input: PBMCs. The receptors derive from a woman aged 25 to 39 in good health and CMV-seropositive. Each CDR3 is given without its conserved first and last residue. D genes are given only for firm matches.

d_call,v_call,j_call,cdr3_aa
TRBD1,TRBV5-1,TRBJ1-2,ASSPTGTEDGYGYT
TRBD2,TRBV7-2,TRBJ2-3,ASTGGRAGTDTQY
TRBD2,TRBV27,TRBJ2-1,ASSSGQERGGLSDEQF
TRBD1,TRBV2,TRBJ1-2,ASRQGAMGYT
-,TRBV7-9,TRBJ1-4,ASSMWDRGTAKLF
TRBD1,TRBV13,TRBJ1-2,ASSLAVFSRDRGYGYT
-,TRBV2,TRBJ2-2,ASRIVRVSAGELF
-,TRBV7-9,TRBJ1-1,ASSEGSEAF
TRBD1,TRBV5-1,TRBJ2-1,ASSWGTGGNEQF
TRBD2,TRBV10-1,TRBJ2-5,ASSESGREQY
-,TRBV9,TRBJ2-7,ASSGLSSYEQY
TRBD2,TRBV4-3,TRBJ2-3,ASSQGPGTSGRTQY
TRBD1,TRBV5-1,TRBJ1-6,ASSVYRTGEYSPLH
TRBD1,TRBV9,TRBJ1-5,ASSVTPGTELSNQPQH
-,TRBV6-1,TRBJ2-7,ASTYLGVEMYEQY
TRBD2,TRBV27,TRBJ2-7,ASSFSGRAYDEQY
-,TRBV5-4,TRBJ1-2,ASSLGASHLGNYGYT
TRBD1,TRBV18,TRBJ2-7,ASSPPSVNTGTGPPGLYEQY
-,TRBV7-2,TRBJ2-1,ASSLGWESTYNEQF
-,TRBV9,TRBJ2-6,ASSVGGTGANVLT
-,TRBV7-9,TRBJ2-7,ASILPGALAAEGYEQY
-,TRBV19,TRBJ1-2,ASSPAGRRYGYT
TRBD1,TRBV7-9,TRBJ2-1,ASSGQEYGEQF
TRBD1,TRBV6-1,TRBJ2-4,ASSEGQGDKNIQY
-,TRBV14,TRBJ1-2,ASSQVGSAIPGYT
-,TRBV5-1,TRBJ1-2,ASSLAGGRGYT
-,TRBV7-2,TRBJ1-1,ASSLDRFRLENTEAF
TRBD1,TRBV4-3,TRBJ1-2,ASSQTGLTVGYGYT
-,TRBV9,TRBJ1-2,ASSVAGGTGYT
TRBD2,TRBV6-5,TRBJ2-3,ASSYGGGSTDTQY
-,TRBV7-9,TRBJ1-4,ASSSTGPTNEKLF
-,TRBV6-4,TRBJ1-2,ASSVELGGTAGYT